The 23 T cell receptor beta chains given below trace back to one sample, sequenced in a study of control samples from healthy donors and cancer patients. Sequencing was performed with immunoSEQ multiplex PCR; in TCRdb, only in-frame clones are kept and a portion is missing. The sample yields some 150,000 clones, 96% seen once. Specimen: blood. These receptors were taken from a woman between 25 and 40 years old in good health.

The rearrangement links TRBV5-5 to TRBJ2-5; the match to TRBD2 covers 11 bases. CDR1 is SGHKS, CDR2 YYEKEE, per germline (reference sequence). Unmatched junction bases numbered 6, after V lost 3 bases and J lost 2 bases. The CDR3 consists of 16 residues. CDR3 sequence (DNA): TGTGCCAGCAGCTACCCCGGGACTAGCGGTCAAGAGACCCAGTACTTC. Its translation is CASSYPGTSGQETQYF.

Turning to this clone: An end of the junction differs from the germline gene, which may be a read error. This chain uses TRBV3-1 (or the pseudogene TRBV3-2) with TRBJ2-3; 12 bases map to TRBD2. Germline lookup yields CDR1 LGHDT and CDR2 YNNKEL (reference sequence). The CDR3 covers 12 residues. The CDR3 nucleotides are TGTGCCAGCAGCCTCAACGGACTAGCGGGAAGTTTT. Residues: CASSLNGLAGSF.

The chain uses TRBV7-8 and TRBJ1-1; no firm D call. The CDR3 is 14 amino acids. Germline lookup yields CDR1 SGHVS and CDR2 FQNEAQ. Trimming took 0 bases from V and 1 from J, leaving 6 bases between them. The CDR3: CASSLAGRNTEAFF. CDR3 bases: TGTGCCAGCAGCTTAGCGGGCAGGAACACTGAAGCTTTCTTT.

There are a few counts of this clone. This chain uses TRBV4-2 with TRBJ2-3, with 9 bases matching TRBD2. The CDR3 extends over 15 amino acids. V was clipped by 0 bases and J by 4 bases; unmatched bases: 2. Germline CDR1 and CDR2: LGHNA and YNFKEQ. In nucleotides, the CDR3 is TGTGCCAGCAGCCAAGAGCGGGGGGGCCCAGATACGCAGTATTTT. It yields the protein CASSQERGGPDTQYF.

This clone was recorded only once. The chain joins TRBV6-5 to TRBJ2-7; 7 bases agree with TRBD1. Germline-derived CDR1 and CDR2 are MNHEY and SVGAGI. There are 15 residues in the CDR3. V lost 4 bases, J lost 5 bases, and 11 bases stayed unmatched. The CDR3 nucleotides read TGTGCCAGCAGTTTCTCGACAGGGAGTAGCCACGAGCAGTACTTC. It is translated as CASSFSTGSSHEQYF.

The chain links TRBV2 to TRBJ1-2, with D possibly matching TRBD1 (5 bases). There are 13 residues in the CDR3. Between the trimmed V and J ends, which lost 7 bases and 7 bases, there was a span of 16 bases. Germline V CDR1 and CDR2: SNHLY, FYNNEI. As DNA, the CDR3 is TGTGCCAGCACCCAGAAGCGACAGTTTGGCTACACCTTC. Protein sequence: CASTQKRQFGYTF.

This chain connects TRBV19 to TRBJ1-4, with D uncertain. V was trimmed by 1 base and J by 5 bases, leaving 14 bases between them. Per the germline V gene, CDR1 is LNHDA and CDR2 is SQIVND (reference sequence). This CDR3 contains 16 residues. Written as DNA, the CDR3 is TGTGCCAGTAGTATAGGACGAGGGCGGGAGAATGAAAAACTGTTTTTT. This gives the protein CASSIGRGRENEKLFF.

CDR3 residues: CATSRATPGHLYTEAFF. CDR3 DNA sequence: TGTGCCACCAGCAGAGCTACTCCGGGACACTTATACACTGAAGCTTTCTTT. The chain couples TRBV15 to TRBJ1-1, with TRBD1 as a possible D gene (6 bases). Germline V gene data show CDR1 as LNHNV and CDR2 as YYDKDF (reference sequence). The CDR3 loop spans 17 amino acids. The ends were cut back, 1 base at V and 3 bases at J, with 18 bases in the middle.

The chain recombines TRBV7-2 with TRBJ1-2, with a tentative D call TRBD1 (6 bases). The CDR3 loop spans 12 amino acids. Trimming removed 5 bases at V and 7 bases at J, with 11 bases between. Germline loops: CDR1 SGHTA, CDR2 FQGNSA. CDR3 residues: CASSIQGIGYTF. The CDR3 nucleotides read TGTGCCAGCAGCATACAGGGAATTGGCTACACCTTC.

The rearrangement uses TRBV28 and TRBJ2-2; 7 bases agree with TRBD1. The CDR3 spans 16 residues. From germline, CDR1 is MDHEN and CDR2 SYDVKM. After removal of 3 bases from V and 9 bases from J, the junction contained 13 bases not matched to a gene. This CDR3 reads CASSFIRGQTPRELFF. The CDR3 nucleotides read TGTGCCAGCAGTTTTATTAGGGGACAGACACCTCGGGAGCTGTTTTTT.

The chain joins TRBV5-1 to TRBJ2-7; D ambiguous. The V gene's germline CDR1 is SGHRS and CDR2 YFSETQ. The V and J ends lost 0 bases and 3 bases respectively, with 4 bases between them. This CDR3 is 12 amino acids long. The CDR3 is CASSLGYYEQYF. In nucleotides, the CDR3 is TGCGCCAGCAGCTTGGGTTACTACGAGCAGTACTTC.

This chain uses TRBV15 with TRBJ2-7, with TRBD2 matching 9 bases. Germline V lookup: CDR1 LNHNV, CDR2 YYDKDF (reference sequence). The CDR3 has 17 amino acids. J was trimmed by 0 bases and V by 5 bases; bases with no gene match: 11. Here the CDR3 reads CATSPTISGSRSYEQYF. CDR3 nucleotide sequence: TGTGCCACCAGCCCTACGATTAGCGGGAGTCGCTCCTACGAGCAGTACTTC. Complete variable domain (other parts from reference TRBV15 and TRBJ2-7): DAMVIQNPRYQVTQFGKPVTLSCSQTLNHNVMYWYQQKSSQAPKLLFHYYDKDFNNEADTPDNFQSRRPNTSFCFLDIRSPGLGDTAMYLCATSPTISGSRSYEQYFGPGTRLTVT.

The chain couples TRBV6-6 to TRBJ1-5, with D tentatively TRBD1 (6 bases). Trimming left V 6 bases short and J 4 bases short, with 16 bases between. The CDR3 is made up of 15 amino acids. CDR1 MNHNY and CDR2 SVGAGI come from the germline V gene (reference sequence). The CDR3 loop is CASRDTGQINQPQHF. DNA for the CDR3: TGTGCCAGCAGGGATACTGGACAGATTAATCAGCCCCAGCATTTT.

Notes on this clone: Other DNA sequences within the sample encode an identical CDR3. The rearrangement uses TRBV3-1 (or the pseudogene TRBV3-2) and TRBJ2-3; D not resolved. The V gene's germline CDR1 is LGHDT and CDR2 YNNKEL (reference sequence). Deletions cut 3 bases from V and 3 bases from J, with 4 bases between. There are 12 residues in the CDR3. CDR3 coding DNA: TGTGCCAGCAGCCATAGGACAGATACGCAGTATTTT. Its protein is CASSHRTDTQYF.

This chain joins TRBV10-3 and TRBJ1-2; no firm D call. The V gene lost 2 bases and the J gene lost 0 bases, with 13 bases spanning the gap. This CDR3 contains 16 residues. Germline V gives CDR1 ENHRY, CDR2 SYGVKD. The DNA for the CDR3 is TGTGCCATCAGTGAGCCGAGTGCAGAAACTAACTATGGCTACACCTTC. It translates to CAISEPSAETNYGYTF.

This clone was seen once. The chain employs TRBV7-8 and TRBJ1-1; D call uncertain. This CDR3 is 15 amino acids long. From germline, CDR1 is SGHVS and CDR2 FQNEAQ. The germline V and J ends were trimmed by 0 bases and 1 base, with 9 bases remaining between them. DNA for the CDR3: TGTGCCAGCAGCTTAGCGTTGCGGTGGAACACTGAAGCTTTCTTT. Its protein is CASSLALRWNTEAFF.

The rearrangement links TRBV5-1 to TRBJ1-4, with D maybe TRBD1 (6 bases). CDR1 SGHRS and CDR2 YFSETQ come from the germline V gene. CDR3 size: 17 residues. Trimming shortened V by 3 bases and J by 0 bases, and 15 bases separated the two germline ends. This CDR3 is CASSSRPDSATNEKLFF. For the CDR3, the DNA is TGCGCCAGCAGCTCCCGCCCGGACAGCGCAACTAATGAAAAACTGTTTTTT.

The J gene is TRBJ2-1, the V gene TRBV11-3; D gene ambiguous. CDR1 SGHNT and CDR2 YENEEA come from the germline V gene. Trimming stripped 2 bases from V and 4 bases from J, with 12 bases between. The CDR3 is made up of 15 amino acids. The CDR3 reads CASSLKDGIYNEQFF. CDR3 coding DNA: TGTGCCAGCAGCTTAAAGGACGGAATTTACAATGAGCAGTTCTTC. Complete variable domain (other parts from reference TRBV11-3 and TRBJ2-1): EAGVVQSPRYKIIEKKQPVAFWCNPISGHNTLYWYLQNLGQGPELLIRYENEEAVDDSQLPKDRFSAERLKGVDSTLKIQPAELGDSAVYLCASSLKDGIYNEQFFGPGTRLTVL.

The V call is TRBV28, the J call TRBJ1-3, with 9 bases aligning to TRBD1. Germline V gene lookup returns CDR1 MDHEN and CDR2 SYDVKM. The CDR3 length is 14 residues. Trimming removed 6 bases from V and 2 bases from J; junction bases left unmatched: 2. The CDR3 sequence: CASRNRGPGNTIYF. The DNA for the CDR3 is TGTGCCAGCAGAAACAGGGGGCCTGGAAACACCATATATTTT.

The rearrangement links TRBV25-1 to TRBJ2-1; TRBD2 is a possible D gene (6 bases). The V gene lost 0 bases and the J gene lost 3 bases, with 12 bases spanning the gap. Per germline, CDR1 MGHDK and CDR2 SYGVNS. There are 16 residues in the CDR3. CDR3 region: CASSEYSGGDYNEQFF. The CDR3 region has the DNA TGTGCCAGCAGTGAATACTCTGGAGGGGACTACAATGAGCAGTTCTTC.

CDR3 in DNA: TGTGCCAGCAGCTTACCGACAGGGTTCAATTCACCCCTCCACTTT. It yields the protein CASSLPTGFNSPLHF. J is TRBJ1-6 and V is TRBV7-2, with 7 bases lining up with TRBD1. Germline V CDR1 and CDR2: SGHTA, FQGNSA. The CDR3 is made up of 15 amino acids. V shed 2 bases and J 7 bases; nucleotides not matched to a gene: 5.

The chain combines TRBV19 with TRBJ1-5; 7 positions match TRBD1. Germline V gene data show CDR1 as LNHDA and CDR2 as SQIVND (reference sequence). V lost 5 bases, J lost 7 bases, and 5 bases stayed unmatched. This CDR3 region has 13 residues. CDR3 coding DNA: TGTGCCAGTAGTGGCTACAGGGGCCAGCCCCAGCATTTT. The encoded protein is CASSGYRGQPQHF.

The rearrangement joins TRBV7-8 to TRBJ1-2; 7 positions agree with TRBD1. The CDR3 length is 13 residues. Germline V CDR1 and CDR2: SGHVS, FQNEAQ. V was pared by 7 bases and J by 8 bases, with 10 bases of the junction left unmatched. The CDR3 DNA is TGTGCCAGCACCGAGGGAACCAGGGGGGGCTACACCTTC. It translates to CASTEGTRGGYTF. The full variable domain, in which reference TRBV7-8 and TRBJ1-2 provide the parts outside the CDR3, is GAGVSQSPRYKVAKRGQDVALRCDPISGHVSLFWYQQALGQGPEFLTYFQNEAQLDKSGLPSDRFFAERPEGSVSTLKIQRTQQEDSAVYLCASTEGTRGGYTFGSGTRLTVV.